The subject of this entry is one T cell receptor beta chain. Its antigen remains unidentified. CDR1 is SGHDT, CDR2 YYEEEE, per germline. The CDR3 sequence is 15 residues long. The junction had 7 bases not matched to a gene; V was cut back by 1 base and J by 8 bases. This sample was included in a study of CD8 T cells in ankylosing spondylitis. The study, taken as a whole, reports: Several of the motif variants were reported before in synovial fluid and blood from reactive arthritis. As reported, disease-linked clones showed significant enrichment in matched ankylosing spondylitis synovial fluid. Within ankylosing spondylitis blood, a TCR beta motif made up of eight highly homologous variants appeared to be characteristic.

TCRdb reanalysed the 5' RACE reads using MiXCR and keeps one entry per CDR3 protein. This sample yields roughly 180,000 distinct CDR3 sequences, of which under 15% are seen a single time; roughly 11% belongs to the top ten. Sequences were obtained from blood, either unsorted or a sorted T cell fraction (not recorded which). The TCR was taken from a female donor with ankylosing spondylitis or in good health (not recorded which). The J gene is TRBJ2-1, the V gene TRBV5-6; 9 bases agree with TRBD2. This CDR3 is CASSLSGTSSHEQFF. As DNA, the CDR3 is TGTGCCAGCAGCTTGTCCGGGACTAGCAGCCATGAGCAGTTCTTC.